This T cell receptor beta chain was recorded in a study of T cell clonality in common variable immunodeficiency. General study findings and limits: CVID subjects had higher TCRbeta clonality than healthy controls, most marked in about a third. T cell subpopulation sequencing would be needed to explain CVID clonality.

Most patients and controls had Caucasian heritage. Blood samples were heparinized, about 5 to 9 ml per donor. This clone was seen repeatedly, ten times or more. Its antigen is currently unknown. The read ends 3 residues early relative to the CDR3; the germline J gene fills the gap. Germline V gene lookup returns CDR1 SGHRS and CDR2 YFSETQ. Trimming removed 0 bases from V and 5 bases from J; junction bases left unmatched: 3. The CDR3 sequence is 16 residues long. TCRdb's copy holds only in-frame clones and misses some; the assay was immunoSEQ multiplex PCR. This sample comprises about 50,000 clones, none seen once only.

The receptor comes from a person aged 18-70 years in good health. The sample comprised peripheral blood mononuclear cells. The rearrangement joins TRBV5-1 to TRBJ2-5, with 14 bases matching TRBD2. The part of the CDR3 DNA that was read is TGCGCCAGCAGCTTGGCGGGACTAGCGGGAGCTGAGACC. This translates into CASSLAGLAGAET. The entire CDR3 sequence reads CASSLAGLAGAETQYF.